The clone carrying this TCR beta chain was seen just once. No antigen is known for it. This sample was included in a study of Ad26.COV2.S vaccination and SARS-CoV-2 variants. Study at large: Enrolled in COV1001, the donor was in the Ad26.COV2.S trial arm, which received the vaccine.

The treatment here: approximately 18 received Ad26.COV2.S at low or high dose, single or two shots; 5 received placebo; per-sample allocation not given. Sampling took place 63 days after the first vaccine or placebo injection. Vaccination employed an Ad26 vector expressing the Wuhan-strain SARS-CoV-2 spike. General study findings and limits: Quantification of TCR breadth and depth may have yielded underestimates of total T cell responses. Substantial breadth was reportedly displayed by spike-specific CD8+ and CD4+ T cell responses after vaccination.

The method was immunoSEQ multiplex PCR; TCRdb's version includes in-frame clones alone and lacks a portion of them. The sample consists of fewer than 300,000 clones, roughly 86% of them appearing once. Trimming stripped 3 bases from V and 1 base from J, with 13 bases between. Looked up from germline, CDR1 is MNHNS and CDR2 is SASEGT. The CDR3 has 15 amino acids. The origin of this receptor is a person between 18 and 65 years old who received the Ad26.COV2.S COVID-19 vaccine or a placebo. Sequenced here: peripheral blood, sampled in a trial of Ad26.COV2.S vaccine versus placebo. The chain is built from TRBV6-1 and TRBJ2-7; the D is unclear. The CDR3 DNA is TGTGCCAGCAGTGATTCTGGGCTGGGATCCTACGAGCAGTACTTC. As protein: CASSDSGLGSYEQYF.